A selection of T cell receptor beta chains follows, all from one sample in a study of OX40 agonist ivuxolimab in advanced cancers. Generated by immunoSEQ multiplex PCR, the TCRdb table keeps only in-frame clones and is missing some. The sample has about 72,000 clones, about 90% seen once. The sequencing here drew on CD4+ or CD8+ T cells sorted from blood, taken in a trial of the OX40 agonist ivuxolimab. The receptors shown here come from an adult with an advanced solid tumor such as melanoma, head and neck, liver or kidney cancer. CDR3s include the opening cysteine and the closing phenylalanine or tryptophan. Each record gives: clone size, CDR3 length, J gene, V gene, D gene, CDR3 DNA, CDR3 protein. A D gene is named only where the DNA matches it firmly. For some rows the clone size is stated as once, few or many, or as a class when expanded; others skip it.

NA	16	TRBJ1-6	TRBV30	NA	TGTGCCTGGAGTGTAGCTGGGCCCCTAAAGAATTCACCCCTCCACTTT	CAWSVAGPLKNSPLHF
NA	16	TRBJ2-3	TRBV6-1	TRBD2	TGTGCCAGCAGTGAAGCAATAGCGGGAGGGGGGGATACGCAGTATTTT	CASSEAIAGGGDTQYF
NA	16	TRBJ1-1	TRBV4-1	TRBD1	TGCGCCAGCAGCCAAGGTAGGACAGGGCTCTCGACTGAAGCTTTCTTT	CASSQGRTGLSTEAFF
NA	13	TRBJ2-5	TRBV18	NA	TGTGCCAGCTCGGGGACATCCCAAGAGACCCAGTACTTC	CASSGTSQETQYF
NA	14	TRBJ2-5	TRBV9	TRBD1	TGTGCCAGCAGCCGACAGGGTTCCTCAGAGACCCAGTACTTC	CASSRQGSSETQYF
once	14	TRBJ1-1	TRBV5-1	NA	TGCGCCAGCAGCTCTCTGGGGGTTGTCACTGAAGCTTTCTTT	CASSSLGVVTEAFF
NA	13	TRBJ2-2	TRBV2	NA	TGTGCCAGCAGTGACCTAAGAGCCGGGGAGCTGTTTTTT	CASSDLRAGELFF
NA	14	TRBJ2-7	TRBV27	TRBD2	TGTGCCAGCAGTCCCCGAGGGACTAGCGAAAAGCAGTACTTC	CASSPRGTSEKQYF
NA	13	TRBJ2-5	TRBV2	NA	TGTGCCAGCACCCGCAGGCCCCAAGAGACCCAGTACTTC	CASTRRPQETQYF
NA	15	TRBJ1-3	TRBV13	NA	TGTGCCAGCAGCCCCAGCGCGGGTCGCGGAAACACCATATATTTT	CASSPSAGRGNTIYF
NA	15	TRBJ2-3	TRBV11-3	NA	TGTGCCAGCAGCCGAGGGACACATAGCACAGATACGCAGTATTTT	CASSRGTHSTDTQYF
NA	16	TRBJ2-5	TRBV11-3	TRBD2	TGTGCCAGCAGCTTAGGATCTAGCGGGGGACAAGAGACCCAGTACTTC	CASSLGSSGGQETQYF
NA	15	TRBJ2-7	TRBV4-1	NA	TGCGCCAGCAGCCAAAACGAAGGGGGGTTGAGAGAGCAGTACTTC	CASSQNEGGLREQYF
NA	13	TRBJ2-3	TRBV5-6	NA	TGTGCCAGCAGCTTCGGACGCACAGATACGCAGTATTTT	CASSFGRTDTQYF
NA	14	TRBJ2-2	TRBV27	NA	TGTGCCACACGGGCCCTTCGTGAGACCGGGGAGCTGTTTTTT	CATRALRETGELFF
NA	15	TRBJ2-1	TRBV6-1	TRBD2	TGTGCCAGCAGTGAAGGCGGGGCGGGGGGTAATGAGCAGTTCTTC	CASSEGGAGGNEQFF
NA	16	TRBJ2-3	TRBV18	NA	TGTGCCAGCTCACCACCGCGTGGGGGCTTTGCAGATACGCAGTATTTT	CASSPPRGGFADTQYF
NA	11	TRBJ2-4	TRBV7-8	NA	TGTGCCAGCAGCTTAGAGGGCATTCAGTACTTC	CASSLEGIQYF
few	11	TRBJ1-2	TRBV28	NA	TGTGCCAGCACATCTAACTATGGCTACACCTTC	CASTSNYGYTF
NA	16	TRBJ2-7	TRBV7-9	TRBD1	TGTGCCAGCAGCCCACTCAGGACAGGGAGCTCCTACGAGCAGTACTTC	CASSPLRTGSSYEQYF
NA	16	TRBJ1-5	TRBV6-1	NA	TGTGCCAGCAGTGAAGTTAAACCCGGTGGCAATCAGCCCCAGCATTTT	CASSEVKPGGNQPQHF
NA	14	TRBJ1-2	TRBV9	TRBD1	TGTGCCAGCAACCGGGACAGGGGCCTCGGAGGCTACACCTTC	CASNRDRGLGGYTF
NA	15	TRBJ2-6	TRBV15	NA	TGTGCCACCAGCATAGAGGGGCATGGGGCCAACGTCCTGACTTTC	CATSIEGHGANVLTF
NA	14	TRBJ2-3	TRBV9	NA	TGTGCCAGCAGCCCGTATGAAGGGCCAGATACGCAGTATTTT	CASSPYEGPDTQYF
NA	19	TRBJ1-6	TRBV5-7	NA	TGTGCCAGCAGCTTGGCCGAGGCGGAGGGAACCGCCCTTGGGGCACCCCTCCACTTT	CASSLAEAEGTALGAPLHF
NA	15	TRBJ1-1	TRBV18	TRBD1	TGTGCCAGCTCACCAGCCTCAGGGGGCCGGACTGAAGCTTTCTTT	CASSPASGGRTEAFF
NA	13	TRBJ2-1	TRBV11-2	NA	TGTGCCAGCAGCTTTCGGATAGGCAATGAGCAGTTCTTC	CASSFRIGNEQFF